The T cell receptor beta chain under discussion was sequenced for a study of OX40 agonist ivuxolimab in advanced cancers. Study-wide background: Partial responses occurred in three patients (one hepatocellular carcinoma, two cutaneous melanoma).

The CDR3 totals 17 residues. The V segment lost 5 bases and the J segment 4 bases; nucleotides outside the gene matches: 13. CDR1 is PRHDT and CDR2 is FYEKMQ in the germline V gene (reference sequence). Assay: immunoSEQ multiplex PCR; the TCRdb copy retains only in-frame clones and omits some. The data show 40,000 to 50,000 clones, roughly nine tenths seen once. This TCR was sampled from an adult with an advanced solid tumor such as melanoma, head and neck, liver or kidney cancer. The V gene is TRBV13, the J gene TRBJ1-2; 10 bases are shared with TRBD1. Source: CD4+ or CD8+ T cells sorted from blood, taken in a trial of the OX40 agonist ivuxolimab. The CDR3 DNA reads TGTGCCAGCAGCGGCCGTGCCGGGACAGGGGTGGGCTATGGCTACACCTTC. Amino acids: CASSGRAGTGVGYGYTF.